These 14 T cell receptor beta chains were sequenced from one sample in a study of shared clonotypes between healthy human individuals. The method was immunoSEQ multiplex PCR; TCRdb's version includes in-frame clones alone and lacks a portion of them. This table holds over a million clones, around 95% found once. Sequenced sample: naive CD4+ T cells sorted from blood. Subset in this sample: CD45RA+ positively selected. These receptor sequences come from a man aged 25-40 years in good health.

The chain carries TRBV28 and TRBJ2-2, with 14 bases that match TRBD2. Germline values: CDR1 MDHEN, CDR2 SYDVKM. The CDR3 has 17 amino acids. The ends lost 7 bases at V and 6 bases at J; junction bases unmatched: 10. CDR3: CASMTSGRALGAGELFF. The CDR3 region has the DNA TGTGCCAGCATGACTAGCGGGAGGGCCCTCGGAGCCGGGGAGCTGTTTTTT.

V usage is TRBV7-8 and J usage is TRBJ2-7, with a weak D call TRBD2 (5 bases). CDR3 size: 13 residues. Trimming cost V 0 bases and J 5 bases, with 8 bases left between them. Germline V gives CDR1 SGHVS, CDR2 FQNEAQ. This chain's CDR3 is CASSLAPGNEQYF. The CDR3 DNA reads TGTGCCAGCAGCTTAGCGCCGGGGAACGAGCAGTACTTC.

The chain is built from TRBV5-4 and TRBJ1-2; TRBD1 matches at 12 bases. The CDR3 covers 14 residues. Trimming took 2 bases from V and 6 from J; bases not matched to a gene: 2. CDR1 and CDR2 from the germline V gene are SGHNT and YYREEE (reference sequence). CDR3 protein: CASSFRDRGHGYTF. In nucleotides, the CDR3 is TGTGCCAGCAGCTTCAGGGACAGGGGGCATGGCTACACCTTC.

The chain couples TRBV4-2 to TRBJ2-1; tentative D call: TRBD2 (5 bases). The CDR3 sequence is 15 residues long. Germline assignment: CDR1 LGHNA and CDR2 YNFKEQ. The V gene lost 8 bases and the J gene lost 4 bases, with 18 bases spanning the gap. This CDR3 reads CASREGGSAYNEQFF. The CDR3 nucleotides are TGTGCCAGCCGTGAAGGTGGGAGCGCTTACAATGAGCAGTTCTTC.

This chain joins TRBV6-6 and TRBJ1-1; 7 positions match TRBD1. Looked up from germline, CDR1 is MNHNY and CDR2 is SVGAGI (reference sequence). CDR3 size: 14 residues. J was trimmed by 4 bases and V by 7 bases; bases with no gene match: 9. This CDR3 reads CASTPTGSPTEAFF. The CDR3 nucleotides read TGTGCCAGCACCCCGACAGGGTCCCCCACTGAAGCTTTCTTT.

The V call is TRBV4-2, the J call TRBJ2-2; the D gene is possibly TRBD2 (6 bases). Trimming pared 4 bases from V and 4 bases from J, leaving 25 bases between. This CDR3 region has 19 residues. In germline, CDR1 is LGHNA, CDR2 YNFKEQ. The CDR3 DNA reads as TGTGCCAGCAGCCCTCTTCTGGCGATAGCGGCTTCTACCACCGGGGAGCTGTTTTTT. Its protein product is CASSPLLAIAASTTGELFF.

This clone was observed once. This rearrangement joins TRBV18 to TRBJ2-5; 8 nucleotides align to TRBD1. Per the germline V gene, CDR1 is KGHSH and CDR2 is LQKENI. The CDR3 is 16 amino acids. Unmatched junction bases numbered 8, after V lost 4 bases and J lost 1 base. The chain's CDR3 is CASSLLQGEAQETQYF. DNA for the CDR3: TGTGCCAGCTCACTCCTACAGGGGGAAGCCCAAGAGACCCAGTACTTC.

The genes are TRBV2 and TRBJ1-1; 8 positions agree with TRBD1. Germline V gene lookup returns CDR1 SNHLY and CDR2 FYNNEI. With 6 bases clipped from V and 4 bases from J, the junction kept 10 bases outside the gene matches. This CDR3 is built from 15 residues. CDR3 protein: CASSDVTGVRTEAFF. CDR3 DNA: TGTGCCAGCAGCGACGTGACAGGGGTTCGCACTGAAGCTTTCTTT. The full variable domain, in which reference TRBV2 and TRBJ1-1 provide the parts outside the CDR3, is EPEVTQTPSHQVTQMGQEVILRCVPISNHLYFYWYRQILGQKVEFLVSFYNNEISEKSEIFDDQFSVERPDGSNFTLKIRSTKLEDSAMYFCASSDVTGVRTEAFFGQGTRLTVV.

The chain carries TRBV11-3 and TRBJ2-1; possibly TRBD2 for D (5 bases). Trimming pared 5 bases from V and 2 bases from J, leaving 16 bases between. The CDR3 totals 16 residues. Germline loops: CDR1 SGHNT, CDR2 YENEEA. CDR3 protein: CASSPRAGSPYNEQFF. The CDR3 nucleotides read TGTGCCAGCAGCCCGCGGGCGGGCTCACCCTACAATGAGCAGTTCTTC.

V usage is TRBV2 and J usage is TRBJ2-7; D gene unclear. Trimming took off 1 base at V and 2 bases at J, with 15 bases between the two ends. There are 16 residues in the CDR3. The germline V gene has CDR1 SNHLY and CDR2 FYNNEI. The CDR3 nucleotides are TGTGCCAGCAGTGAAGTCGGTAGGTCTGGGCCCTACGAGCAGTACTTC. It codes for CASSEVGRSGPYEQYF.

In DNA, the CDR3 is TGTGCCAGTAGTATAGGGGGCGAGACAGGGGCATTTGGGCAGTTCTTC. As protein: CASSIGGETGAFGQFF. The rearrangement uses TRBV19 and TRBJ2-1, with TRBD1 matching 8 bases. The J segment lost 12 bases and the V segment lost 1 base, leaving 14 bases of the junction unmatched. Per the germline V gene, CDR1 is LNHDA and CDR2 is SQIVND (reference sequence). The CDR3 has 16 amino acids.

Turning to this clone: Different DNA sequences within this sample yield the same CDR3. The rearrangement uses TRBV28 and TRBJ2-7; 13 bases fit TRBD2. The CDR3 extends over 14 amino acids. Germline V lookup: CDR1 MDHEN, CDR2 SYDVKM. The ends lost 5 bases at V and 3 bases at J; junction bases unmatched: 1. The CDR3 nucleotides read TGTGCCAGCAGTAGGACTAGCGGGAGCTACGAGCAGTACTTC. As protein: CASSRTSGSYEQYF.

The chain carries TRBV28 and TRBJ1-4, with 7 bases aligning to TRBD1. The CDR3 sequence is 14 residues long. V lost 4 bases, J lost 8 bases, and 7 bases stayed unmatched. CDR1 is MDHEN and CDR2 is SYDVKM in the germline V gene. This CDR3 is CASSSGQVQEKLFF. CDR3 DNA: TGTGCCAGCAGTTCAGGACAGGTCCAAGAAAAACTGTTTTTT.

In nucleotides, the CDR3 is TGTGCCAGCAGTCCGGGGACCCCCCGGGAGCAGTACTTC. It yields the protein CASSPGTPREQYF. V and J are TRBV28 and TRBJ2-7; D might be TRBD1 or TRBD2, each matching 5 bases. This CDR3 has 13 amino acids. Trimming stripped 5 bases from V and 7 bases from J, with 15 bases between. CDR1 MDHEN and CDR2 SYDVKM come from the germline V gene.